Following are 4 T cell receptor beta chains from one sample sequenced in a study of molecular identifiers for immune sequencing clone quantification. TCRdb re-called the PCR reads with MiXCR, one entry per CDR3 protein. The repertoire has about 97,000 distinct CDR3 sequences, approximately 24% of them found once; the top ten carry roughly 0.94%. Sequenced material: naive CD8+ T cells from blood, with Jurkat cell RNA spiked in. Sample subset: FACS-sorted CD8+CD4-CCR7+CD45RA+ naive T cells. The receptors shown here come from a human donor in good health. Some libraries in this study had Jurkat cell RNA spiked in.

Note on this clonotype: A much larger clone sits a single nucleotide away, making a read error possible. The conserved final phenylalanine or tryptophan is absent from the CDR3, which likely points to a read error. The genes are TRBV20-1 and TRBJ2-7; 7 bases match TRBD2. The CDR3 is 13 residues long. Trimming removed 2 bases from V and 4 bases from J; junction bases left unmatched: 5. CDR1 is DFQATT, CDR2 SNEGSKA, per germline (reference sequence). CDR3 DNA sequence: TGCAGTGCTAGACCGACTAGCTGGTACGAGCAGTACCTC. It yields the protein CSARPTSWYEQYL.

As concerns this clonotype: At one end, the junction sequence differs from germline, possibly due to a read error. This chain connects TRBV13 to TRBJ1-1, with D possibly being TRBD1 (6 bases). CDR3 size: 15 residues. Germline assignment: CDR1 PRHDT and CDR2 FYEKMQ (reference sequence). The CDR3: CSSIPLGGAGTEAFF. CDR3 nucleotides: TGTTCCAGCATCCCCCTGGGGGGCGCGGGGACTGAAGCTTTCTTT.

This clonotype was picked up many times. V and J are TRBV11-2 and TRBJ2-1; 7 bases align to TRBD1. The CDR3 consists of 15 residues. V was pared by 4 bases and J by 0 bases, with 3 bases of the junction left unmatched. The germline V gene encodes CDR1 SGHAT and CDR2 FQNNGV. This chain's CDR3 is CASSSTGSSYNEQFF. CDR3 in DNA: TGTGCCAGCAGCTCGACAGGGAGCTCCTACAATGAGCAGTTCTTC.

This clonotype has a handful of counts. The CDR3 sequence is CASSLIGVANTEAFF. The CDR3 nucleotides read TGTGCCAGCAGTTTAATCGGGGTGGCGAACACTGAAGCTTTCTTT. The V and J genes are TRBV27 and TRBJ1-1; unclear D gene. The CDR3 spans 15 residues. V gave up 2 bases and J gave up 1 base, with 11 bases separating them. Per germline, CDR1 MNHEY and CDR2 SMNVEV (reference sequence).